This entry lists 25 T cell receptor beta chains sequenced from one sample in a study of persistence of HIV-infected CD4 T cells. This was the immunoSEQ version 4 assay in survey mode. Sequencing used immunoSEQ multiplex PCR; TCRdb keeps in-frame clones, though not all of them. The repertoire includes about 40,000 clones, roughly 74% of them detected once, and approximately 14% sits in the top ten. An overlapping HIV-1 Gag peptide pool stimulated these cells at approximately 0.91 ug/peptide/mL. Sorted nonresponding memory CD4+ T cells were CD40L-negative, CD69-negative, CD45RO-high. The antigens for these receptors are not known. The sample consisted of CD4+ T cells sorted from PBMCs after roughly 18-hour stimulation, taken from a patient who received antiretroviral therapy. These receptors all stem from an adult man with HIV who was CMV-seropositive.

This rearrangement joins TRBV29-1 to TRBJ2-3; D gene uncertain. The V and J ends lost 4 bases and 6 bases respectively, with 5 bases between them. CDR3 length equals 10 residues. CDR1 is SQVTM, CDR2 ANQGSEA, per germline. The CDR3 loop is CSVVIDTQYF. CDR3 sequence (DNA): TGCAGCGTTGTCATTGATACGCAGTATTTT.

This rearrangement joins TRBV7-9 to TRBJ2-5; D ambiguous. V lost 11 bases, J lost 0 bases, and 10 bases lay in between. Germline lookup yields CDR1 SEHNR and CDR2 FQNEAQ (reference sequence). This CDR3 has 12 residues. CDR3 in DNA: TGTGCCGGTAAAAGGGACCAAGAGACCCAGTACTTC. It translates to CAGKRDQETQYF.

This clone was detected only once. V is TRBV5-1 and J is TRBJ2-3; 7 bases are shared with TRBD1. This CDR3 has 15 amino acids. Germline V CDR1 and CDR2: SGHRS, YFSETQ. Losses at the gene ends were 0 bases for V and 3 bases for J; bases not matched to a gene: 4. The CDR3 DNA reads TGCGCCAGCAGCTTGGAGGGGGCAGGGACAGATACGCAGTATTTT. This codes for CASSLEGAGTDTQYF.

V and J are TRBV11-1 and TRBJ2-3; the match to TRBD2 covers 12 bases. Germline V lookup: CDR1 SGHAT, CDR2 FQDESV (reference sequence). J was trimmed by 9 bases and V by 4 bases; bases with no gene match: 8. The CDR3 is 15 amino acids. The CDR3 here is CASSSLAGGGATQYF. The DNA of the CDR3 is TGTGCCAGCAGCTCACTAGCGGGGGGTGGGGCCACGCAGTATTTT.

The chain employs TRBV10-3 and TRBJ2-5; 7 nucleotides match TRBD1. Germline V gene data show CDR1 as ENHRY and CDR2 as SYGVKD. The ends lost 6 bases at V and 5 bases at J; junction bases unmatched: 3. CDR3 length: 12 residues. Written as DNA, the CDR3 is TGTGCCATCAGCCCGGACAGGGAGACCCAGTACTTC. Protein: CAISPDRETQYF.

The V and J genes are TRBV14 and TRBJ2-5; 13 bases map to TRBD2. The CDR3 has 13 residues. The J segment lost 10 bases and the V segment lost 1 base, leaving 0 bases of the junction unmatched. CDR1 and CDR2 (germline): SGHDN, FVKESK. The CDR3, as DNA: TGTGCCAGCAGCCAAGGGACTAGCGGGGGCCAGTACTTC. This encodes CASSQGTSGGQYF. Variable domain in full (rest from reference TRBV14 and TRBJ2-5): EAGVTQFPSHSVIEKGQTVTLRCDPISGHDNLYWYRRVMGKEIKFLLHFVKESKQDESGMPNNRFLAERTGGTYSTLKVQPAELEDSGVYFCASSQGTSGGQYFGPGTRLLVL.

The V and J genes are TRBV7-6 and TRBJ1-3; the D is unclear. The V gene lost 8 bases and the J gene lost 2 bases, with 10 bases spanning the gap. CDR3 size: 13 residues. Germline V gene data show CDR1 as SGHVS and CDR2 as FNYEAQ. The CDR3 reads CASGYGAGNTIYF. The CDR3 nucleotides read TGTGCCAGCGGTTACGGGGCTGGAAACACCATATATTTT.

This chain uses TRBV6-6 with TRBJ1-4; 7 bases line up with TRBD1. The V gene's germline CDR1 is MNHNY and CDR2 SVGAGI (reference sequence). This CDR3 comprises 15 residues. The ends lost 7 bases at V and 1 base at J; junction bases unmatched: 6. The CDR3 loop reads CASMEGALTNEKLFF. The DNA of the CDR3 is TGTGCCAGCATGGAGGGGGCCTTAACTAATGAAAAACTGTTTTTT.

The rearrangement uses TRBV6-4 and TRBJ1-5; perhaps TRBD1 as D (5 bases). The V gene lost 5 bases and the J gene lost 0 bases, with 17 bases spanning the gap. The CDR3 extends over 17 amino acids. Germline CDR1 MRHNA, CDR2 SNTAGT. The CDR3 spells CASSPGWGEYSNQPQHF. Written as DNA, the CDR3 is TGTGCCAGCAGTCCAGGGTGGGGGGAATATAGCAATCAGCCCCAGCATTTT.

This CDR3 reads CASSLDGPENNEQFF. CDR3 nucleotides: TGTGCCAGCAGCTTAGACGGACCAGAGAACAATGAGCAGTTCTTC. The chain employs TRBV11-3 and TRBJ2-1, with no clear D. The CDR3 contains 15 residues. Germline CDR1 is SGHNT and CDR2 is YENEEA. V gave up 0 bases and J gave up 5 bases, with 11 bases separating them.

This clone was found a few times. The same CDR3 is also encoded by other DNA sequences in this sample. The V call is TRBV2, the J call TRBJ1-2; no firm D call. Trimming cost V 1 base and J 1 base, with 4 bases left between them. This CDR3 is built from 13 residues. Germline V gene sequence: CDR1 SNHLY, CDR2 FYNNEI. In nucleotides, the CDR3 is TGTGCCAGCAGTGAAGGGCTTAACTATGGCTACACCTTC. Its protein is CASSEGLNYGYTF.

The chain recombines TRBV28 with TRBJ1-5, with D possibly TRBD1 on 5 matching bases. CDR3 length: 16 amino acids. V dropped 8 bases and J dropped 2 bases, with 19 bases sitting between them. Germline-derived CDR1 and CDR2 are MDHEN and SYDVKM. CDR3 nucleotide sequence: TGTGCCAGCCGCGCATATGGGACGCCCGGCAATCAGCCCCAGCATTTT. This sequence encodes CASRAYGTPGNQPQHF.

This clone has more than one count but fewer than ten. The CDR3 is CASSGIHTERPDTQYF. For the CDR3, the DNA is TGCGCCAGCAGCGGTATACACACCGAAAGGCCAGATACGCAGTATTTT. V and J are TRBV5-1 and TRBJ2-3, with D unresolved. From germline, CDR1 is SGHRS and CDR2 YFSETQ. There are 16 residues in the CDR3. V was pared by 4 bases and J by 4 bases, with 19 bases between.

The CDR3 sequence is CASSIAGQETQYF. In DNA form, the CDR3 reads TGTGCCAGTAGTATCGCAGGGCAAGAGACCCAGTACTTC. The rearrangement joins TRBV19 to TRBJ2-5; TRBD1 is a possible D gene (5 bases). The CDR3 length is 13 residues. The V gene lost 3 bases and the J gene lost 2 bases, with 7 bases spanning the gap. Germline lookup yields CDR1 LNHDA and CDR2 SQIVND (reference sequence).

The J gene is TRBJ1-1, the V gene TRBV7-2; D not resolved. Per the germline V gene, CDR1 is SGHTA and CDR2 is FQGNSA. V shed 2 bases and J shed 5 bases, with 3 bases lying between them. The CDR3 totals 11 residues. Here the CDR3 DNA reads TGTGCCAGCAGCTTAAAGACTGAAGCTTTCTTT. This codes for CASSLKTEAFF.

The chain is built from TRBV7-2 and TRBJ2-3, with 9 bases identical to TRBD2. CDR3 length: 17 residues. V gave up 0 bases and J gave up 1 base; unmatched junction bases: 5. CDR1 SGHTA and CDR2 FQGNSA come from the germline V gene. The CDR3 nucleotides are TGTGCCAGCAGCTTAGCCAGCGGGAGGAGGGGCACAGATACGCAGTATTTT. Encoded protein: CASSLASGRRGTDTQYF.

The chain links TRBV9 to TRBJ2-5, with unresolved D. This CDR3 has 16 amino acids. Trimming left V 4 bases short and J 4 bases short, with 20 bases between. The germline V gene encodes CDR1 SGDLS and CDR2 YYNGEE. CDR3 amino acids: CASSQGGLGFRETQYF. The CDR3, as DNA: TGTGCCAGCAGCCAAGGCGGTCTAGGATTTCGAGAGACCCAGTACTTC.

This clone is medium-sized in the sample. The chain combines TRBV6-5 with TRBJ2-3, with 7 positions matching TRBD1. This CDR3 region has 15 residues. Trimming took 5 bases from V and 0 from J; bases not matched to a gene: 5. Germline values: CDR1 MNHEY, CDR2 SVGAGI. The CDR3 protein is CASSPQGQSTDTQYF. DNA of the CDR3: TGTGCCAGCAGTCCCCAGGGACAGAGCACAGATACGCAGTATTTT.

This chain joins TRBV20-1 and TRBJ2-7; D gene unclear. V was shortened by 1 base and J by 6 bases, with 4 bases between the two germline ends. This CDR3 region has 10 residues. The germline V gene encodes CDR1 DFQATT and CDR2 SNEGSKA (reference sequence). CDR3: CSARALEQYF. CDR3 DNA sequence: TGCAGTGCTAGAGCACTCGAGCAGTACTTC.

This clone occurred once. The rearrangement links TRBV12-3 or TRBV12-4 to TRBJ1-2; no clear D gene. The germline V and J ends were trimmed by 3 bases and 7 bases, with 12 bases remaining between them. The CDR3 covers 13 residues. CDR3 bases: TGTGCCAGCAGTTTTGGCTCCGTCGGTGGCTACACCTTC. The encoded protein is CASSFGSVGGYTF.

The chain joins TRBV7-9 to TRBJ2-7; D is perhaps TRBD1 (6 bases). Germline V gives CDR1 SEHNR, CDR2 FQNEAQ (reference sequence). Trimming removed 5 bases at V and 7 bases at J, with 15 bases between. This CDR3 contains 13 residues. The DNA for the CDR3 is TGTGCCAGCAGCGCCCCAGGGGTTGGGGAGCAGTACTTC. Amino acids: CASSAPGVGEQYF.

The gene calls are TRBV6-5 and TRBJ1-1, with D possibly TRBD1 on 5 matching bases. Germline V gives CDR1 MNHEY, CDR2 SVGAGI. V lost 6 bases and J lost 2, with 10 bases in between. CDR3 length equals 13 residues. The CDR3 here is CASSGGSNTEAFF. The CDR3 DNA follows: TGTGCCAGCAGCGGGGGTTCTAACACTGAAGCTTTCTTT.

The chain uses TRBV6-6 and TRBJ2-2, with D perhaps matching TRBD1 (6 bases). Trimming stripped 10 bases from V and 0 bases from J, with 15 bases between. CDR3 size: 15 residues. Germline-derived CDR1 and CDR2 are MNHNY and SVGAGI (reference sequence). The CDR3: CATVPGQTNTGELFF. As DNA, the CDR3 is TGTGCCACTGTACCGGGACAAACGAACACCGGGGAGCTGTTTTTT.

CDR3 sequence (DNA): TGTGCCAGCAGCTTAGTACCAGGGGTCGGGCCCCAGCATTTT. This translates into CASSLVPGVGPQHF. The chain has TRBV7-2 and TRBJ1-5, with D maybe TRBD1 (6 bases). The CDR3 has 14 amino acids. Germline V CDR1 and CDR2: SGHTA, FQGNSA. Between the trimmed V and J ends, which lost 1 base and 9 bases, there was a span of 13 bases. Together with reference TRBV7-2 and TRBJ1-5, the CDR3 gives the full variable domain: GAGVSQSPSNKVTEKGKDVELRCDPISGHTALYWYRQSLGQGLEFLIYFQGNSAPDKSGLPSDRFSAERTGGSVSTLTIQRTQQEDSAVYLCASSLVPGVGPQHFGDGTRLSIL.

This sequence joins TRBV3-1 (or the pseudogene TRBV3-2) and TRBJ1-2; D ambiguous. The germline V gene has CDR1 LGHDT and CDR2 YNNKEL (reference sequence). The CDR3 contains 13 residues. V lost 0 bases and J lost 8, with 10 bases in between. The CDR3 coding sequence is TGTGCCAGCAGCCAAGATCGGCACAGCGGCTACACCTTC. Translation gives CASSQDRHSGYTF.